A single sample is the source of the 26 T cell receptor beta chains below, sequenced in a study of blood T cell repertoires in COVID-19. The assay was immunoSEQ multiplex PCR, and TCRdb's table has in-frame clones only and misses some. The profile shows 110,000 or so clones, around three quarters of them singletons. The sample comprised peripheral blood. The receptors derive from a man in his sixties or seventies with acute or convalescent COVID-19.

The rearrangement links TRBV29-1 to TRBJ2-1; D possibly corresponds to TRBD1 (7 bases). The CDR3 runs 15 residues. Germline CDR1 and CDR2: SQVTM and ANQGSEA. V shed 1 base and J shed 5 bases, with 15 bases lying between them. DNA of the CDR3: TGCAGCGTTGAAGCCCTCGCGGGGACAGACAATGAGCAGTTCTTC. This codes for CSVEALAGTDNEQFF.

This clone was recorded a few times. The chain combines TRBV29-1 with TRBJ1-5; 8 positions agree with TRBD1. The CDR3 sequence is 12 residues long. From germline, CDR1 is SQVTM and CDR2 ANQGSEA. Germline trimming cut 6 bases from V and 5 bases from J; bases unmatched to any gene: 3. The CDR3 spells CSVADRDQPQHF. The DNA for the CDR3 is TGCAGCGTGGCGGACAGGGATCAGCCCCAGCATTTT.

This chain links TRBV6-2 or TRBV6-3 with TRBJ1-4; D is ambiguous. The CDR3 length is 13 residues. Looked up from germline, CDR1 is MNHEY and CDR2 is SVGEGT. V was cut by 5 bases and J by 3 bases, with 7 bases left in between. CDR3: CASSPRANEKLFF. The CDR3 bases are TGTGCCAGCAGTCCACGGGCTAATGAAAAACTGTTTTTT.

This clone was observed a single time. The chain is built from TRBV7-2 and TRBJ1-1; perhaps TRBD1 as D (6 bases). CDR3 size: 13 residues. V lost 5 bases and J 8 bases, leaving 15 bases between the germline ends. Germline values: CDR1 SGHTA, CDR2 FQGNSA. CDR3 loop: CASSIERTAEAFF. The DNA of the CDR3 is TGTGCCAGCAGCATAGAAAGGACAGCCGAAGCTTTCTTT.

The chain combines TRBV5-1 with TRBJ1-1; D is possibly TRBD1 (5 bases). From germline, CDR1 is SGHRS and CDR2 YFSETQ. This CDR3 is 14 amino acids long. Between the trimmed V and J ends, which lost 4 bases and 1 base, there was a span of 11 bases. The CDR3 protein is CASSPQGQNTEAFF. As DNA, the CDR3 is TGCGCCAGCAGCCCTCAGGGTCAGAACACTGAAGCTTTCTTT.

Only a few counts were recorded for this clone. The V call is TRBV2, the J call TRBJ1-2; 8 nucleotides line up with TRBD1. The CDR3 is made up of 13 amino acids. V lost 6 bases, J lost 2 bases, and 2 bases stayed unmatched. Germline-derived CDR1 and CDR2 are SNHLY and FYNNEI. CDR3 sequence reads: CASSGQGNYGYTF. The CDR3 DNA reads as TGTGCCAGCAGCGGACAGGGAAACTATGGCTACACCTTC.

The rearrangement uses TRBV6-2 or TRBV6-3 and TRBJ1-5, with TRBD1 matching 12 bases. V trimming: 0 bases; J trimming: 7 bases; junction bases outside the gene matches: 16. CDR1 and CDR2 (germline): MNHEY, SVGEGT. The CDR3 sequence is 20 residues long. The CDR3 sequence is CASSYSVIRDRGLAGQPQHF. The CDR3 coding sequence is TGTGCCAGCAGTTACTCTGTAATCCGGGACAGGGGGCTAGCGGGACAGCCCCAGCATTTT.

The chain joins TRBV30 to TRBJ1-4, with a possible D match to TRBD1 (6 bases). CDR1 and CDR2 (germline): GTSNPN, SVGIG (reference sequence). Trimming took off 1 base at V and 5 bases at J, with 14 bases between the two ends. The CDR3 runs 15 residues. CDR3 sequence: CAWSGSTGGNEKLFF. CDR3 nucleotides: TGTGCCTGGAGTGGTTCGACAGGCGGGAATGAAAAACTGTTTTTT.

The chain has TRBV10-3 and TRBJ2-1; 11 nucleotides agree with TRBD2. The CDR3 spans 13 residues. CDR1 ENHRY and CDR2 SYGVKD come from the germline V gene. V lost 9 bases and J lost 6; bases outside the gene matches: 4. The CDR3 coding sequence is TGTGCCATTTTTAGCGGGAGGGGCAATGAGCAGTTCTTC. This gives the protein CAIFSGRGNEQFF.

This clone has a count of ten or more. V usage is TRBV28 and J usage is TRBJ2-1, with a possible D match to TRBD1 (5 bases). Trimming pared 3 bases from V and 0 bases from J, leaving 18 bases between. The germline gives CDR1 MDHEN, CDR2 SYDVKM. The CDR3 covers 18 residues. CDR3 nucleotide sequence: TGTGCCAGCAGTTTCCCCACAGACAGACACCTCTCCTACAATGAGCAGTTCTTC. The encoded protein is CASSFPTDRHLSYNEQFF.

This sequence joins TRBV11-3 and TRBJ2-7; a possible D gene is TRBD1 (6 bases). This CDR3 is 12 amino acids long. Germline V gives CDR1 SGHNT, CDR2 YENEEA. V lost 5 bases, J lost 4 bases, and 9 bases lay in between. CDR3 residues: CASSPGTYEQYF. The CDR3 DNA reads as TGTGCCAGCAGCCCCGGGACATACGAGCAGTACTTC.

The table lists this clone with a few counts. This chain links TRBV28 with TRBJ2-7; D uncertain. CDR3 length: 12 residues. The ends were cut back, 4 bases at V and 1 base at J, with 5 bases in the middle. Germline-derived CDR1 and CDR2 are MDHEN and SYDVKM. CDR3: CASSSNSYEQYF. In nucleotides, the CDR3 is TGTGCCAGCAGTTCAAATTCCTACGAGCAGTACTTC.

Here the CDR3 DNA reads TGTGCCAGCAGCCCCCCTGGCAGAACCTATGGCTACACCTTC. Encoded protein: CASSPPGRTYGYTF. This chain joins TRBV7-8 and TRBJ1-2; D not resolved. The V gene lost 5 bases and the J gene lost 4 bases, with 14 bases spanning the gap. Per germline, CDR1 SGHVS and CDR2 FQNEAQ. CDR3 size: 14 residues.

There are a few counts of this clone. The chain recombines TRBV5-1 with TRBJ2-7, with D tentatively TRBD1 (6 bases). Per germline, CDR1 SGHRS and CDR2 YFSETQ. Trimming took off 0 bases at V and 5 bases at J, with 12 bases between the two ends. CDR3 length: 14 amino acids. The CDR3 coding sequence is TGCGCCAGCAGCTTGGGGGGTGCAGGGGACGAGCAGTACTTC. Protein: CASSLGGAGDEQYF.

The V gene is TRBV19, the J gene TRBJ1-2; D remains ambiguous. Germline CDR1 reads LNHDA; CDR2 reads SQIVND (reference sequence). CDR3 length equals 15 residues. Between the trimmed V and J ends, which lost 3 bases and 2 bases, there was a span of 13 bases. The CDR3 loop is CASSIPPGSNYGYTF. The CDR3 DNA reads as TGTGCCAGTAGTATCCCCCCGGGTTCGAACTATGGCTACACCTTC.

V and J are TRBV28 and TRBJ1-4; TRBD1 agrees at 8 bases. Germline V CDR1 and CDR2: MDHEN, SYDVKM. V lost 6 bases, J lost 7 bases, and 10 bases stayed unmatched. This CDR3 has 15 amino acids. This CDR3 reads CASSKPGGTGEKLFF. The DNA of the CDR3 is TGTGCCAGCAGCAAGCCAGGGGGCACTGGTGAAAAACTGTTTTTT.

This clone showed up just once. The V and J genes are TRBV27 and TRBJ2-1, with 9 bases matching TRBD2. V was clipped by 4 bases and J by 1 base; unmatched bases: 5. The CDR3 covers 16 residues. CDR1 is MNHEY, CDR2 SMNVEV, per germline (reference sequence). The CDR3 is CASSSVLAGSYNEQFF. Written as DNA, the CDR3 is TGTGCCAGCAGTTCCGTTCTAGCGGGGTCCTACAATGAGCAGTTCTTC.

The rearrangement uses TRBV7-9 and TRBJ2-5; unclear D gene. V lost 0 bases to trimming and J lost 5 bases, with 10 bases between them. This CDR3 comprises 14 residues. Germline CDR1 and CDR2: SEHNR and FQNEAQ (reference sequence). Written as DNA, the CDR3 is TGTGCCAGCAGCTTAGCGTTACAGTGGGAGACCCAGTACTTC. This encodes CASSLALQWETQYF.

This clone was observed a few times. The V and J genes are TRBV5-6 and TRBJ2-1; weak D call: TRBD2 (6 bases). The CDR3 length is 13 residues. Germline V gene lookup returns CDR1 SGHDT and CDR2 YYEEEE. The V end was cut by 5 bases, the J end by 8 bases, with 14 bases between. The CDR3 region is CASSRQGGDEQFF. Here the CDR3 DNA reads TGTGCCAGCAGTCGCCAGGGAGGTGATGAGCAGTTCTTC. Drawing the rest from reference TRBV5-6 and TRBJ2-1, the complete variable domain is DAGVTQSPTHLIKTRGQQVTLRCSPKSGHDTVSWYQQALGQGPQFIFQYYEEEERQRGNFPDRFSGHQFPNYSSELNVNALLLGDSALYLCASSRQGGDEQFFGPGTRLTVL.

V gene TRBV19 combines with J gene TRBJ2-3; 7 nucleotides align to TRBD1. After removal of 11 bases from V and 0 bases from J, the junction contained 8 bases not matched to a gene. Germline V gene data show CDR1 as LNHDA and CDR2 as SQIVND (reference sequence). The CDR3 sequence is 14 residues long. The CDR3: CACSTGPSTDTQYF. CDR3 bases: TGTGCCTGCTCGACAGGGCCCAGCACAGATACGCAGTATTTT.

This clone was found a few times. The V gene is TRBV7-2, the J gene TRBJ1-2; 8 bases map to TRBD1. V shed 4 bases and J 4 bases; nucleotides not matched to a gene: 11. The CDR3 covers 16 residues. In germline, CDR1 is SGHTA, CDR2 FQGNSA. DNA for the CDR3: TGTGCCAGCAGCTCCCAGACAGGGGAGGCCCTCTATGGCTACACCTTC. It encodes CASSSQTGEALYGYTF.

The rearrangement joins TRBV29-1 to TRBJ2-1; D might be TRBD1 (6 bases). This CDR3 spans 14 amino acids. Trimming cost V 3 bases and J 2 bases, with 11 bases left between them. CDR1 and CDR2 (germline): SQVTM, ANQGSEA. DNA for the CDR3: TGCAGCGTTGACAGGGGATACACCTACAATGAGCAGTTCTTC. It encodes CSVDRGYTYNEQFF.

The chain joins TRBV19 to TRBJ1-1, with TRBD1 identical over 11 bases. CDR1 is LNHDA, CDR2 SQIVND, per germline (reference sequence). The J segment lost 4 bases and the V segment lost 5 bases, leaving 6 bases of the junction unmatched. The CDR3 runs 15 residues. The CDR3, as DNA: TGTGCCAGTAGTTTTAGGACAGGGGGCCTCACTGAAGCTTTCTTT. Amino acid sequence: CASSFRTGGLTEAFF.

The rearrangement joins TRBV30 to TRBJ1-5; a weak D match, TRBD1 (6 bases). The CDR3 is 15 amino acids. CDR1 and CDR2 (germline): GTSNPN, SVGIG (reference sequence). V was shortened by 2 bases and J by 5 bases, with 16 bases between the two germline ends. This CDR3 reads CAWSSAGTSDQPQHF. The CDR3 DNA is TGTGCCTGGAGTTCAGCCGGGACATCGGATCAGCCCCAGCATTTT.

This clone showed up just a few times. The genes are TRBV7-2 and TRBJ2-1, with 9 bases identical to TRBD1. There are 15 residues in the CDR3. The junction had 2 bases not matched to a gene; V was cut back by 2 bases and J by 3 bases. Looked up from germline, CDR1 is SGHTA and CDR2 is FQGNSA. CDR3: CASSLTDRGYNEQFF. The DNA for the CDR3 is TGTGCCAGCAGCTTAACGGACAGGGGCTACAATGAGCAGTTCTTC.

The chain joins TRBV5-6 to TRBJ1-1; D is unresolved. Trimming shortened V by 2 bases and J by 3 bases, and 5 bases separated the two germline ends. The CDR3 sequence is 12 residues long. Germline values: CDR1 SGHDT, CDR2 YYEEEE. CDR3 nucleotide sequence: TGTGCCAGCAGCTTTCAGGACACTGAAGCTTTCTTT. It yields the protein CASSFQDTEAFF.